Here is one T cell receptor beta chain with its context. The antigen remains undetermined. Germline CDR1 reads LNHDA; CDR2 reads SQIVND (reference sequence). The CDR3 length is 20 residues. The V gene end was trimmed by 4 bases and the J gene end by 0 bases; junction bases not matched to a gene: 15. The data are from a study of T cells in localized non-small cell lung cancer. Study conclusions and caveats: Uninvolved adjacent lung had the highest recorded T cell clonality, with tumor below it. Only one tumor region was sequenced, so heterogeneity remains possible. Detection in adjacent lung was observed for a median about 56 of the top 100 tumor clones. Those with higher blood T cell density had longer overall survival.

Some clones are missing from TCRdb's copy, which holds only in-frame ones; the method was immunoSEQ multiplex PCR. This table holds around 30,000 clones, roughly nine tenths found once. The chain employs TRBV19 and TRBJ2-1; 10 bases map to TRBD1. This TCR came from a man aged 40-75 years with stage II lung adenocarcinoma. Here the sequenced sample was PBMCs, taken before any cancer treatment. The CDR3 nucleotides are TGTGCCAGTAGTAGAAACCGGGACAGGGGCCCCCTGGCCTCCTACAATGAGCAGTTCTTC. Translation gives CASSRNRDRGPLASYNEQFF.